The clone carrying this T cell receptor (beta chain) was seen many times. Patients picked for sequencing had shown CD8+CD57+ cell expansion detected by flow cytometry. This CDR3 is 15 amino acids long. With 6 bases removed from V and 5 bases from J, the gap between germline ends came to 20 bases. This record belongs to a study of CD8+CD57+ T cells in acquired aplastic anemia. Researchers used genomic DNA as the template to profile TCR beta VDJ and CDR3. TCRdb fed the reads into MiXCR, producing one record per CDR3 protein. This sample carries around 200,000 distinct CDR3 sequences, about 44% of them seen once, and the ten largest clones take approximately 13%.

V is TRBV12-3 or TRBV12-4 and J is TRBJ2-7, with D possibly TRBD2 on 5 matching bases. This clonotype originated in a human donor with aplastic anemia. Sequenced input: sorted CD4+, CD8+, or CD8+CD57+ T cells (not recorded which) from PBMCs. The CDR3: CASSPRGLASHEQYF. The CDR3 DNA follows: TGTGCCAGCAGCCCCAGAGGGCTAGCTAGCCACGAGCAGTACTTC.